This T cell receptor (beta chain) was found in a study of blood T cell repertoires in COVID-19. Clones were sequenced by immunoSEQ multiplex PCR, and TCRdb holds only the in-frame ones, with some missing. Here the sample spans tens of thousands of clones, around 82% being singletons. This clone was recorded a few times. Germline assignment: CDR1 SGHRS and CDR2 YFSETQ. Trimming took off 0 bases at V and 10 bases at J, with 13 bases between the two ends. This CDR3 spans 14 amino acids. This rearrangement joins TRBV5-1 to TRBJ1-4; D not certain. The sequence was obtained from a man aged 60-69 years with acute or convalescent COVID-19. Sequencing input: peripheral blood. DNA of the CDR3: TGCGCCAGCAGCTTGGGAGGAGAAGCGGGAAAACTGTTTTTT. Translated, it gives CASSLGGEAGKLFF.